The clone carrying this T cell receptor beta chain was observed a handful of times. Mismatch with germline at one junction end may stem from a read error. Treatment of the sample: randomized to nivolumab then ipilimumab (arm A) or the reverse (arm B). Profiling relied on immunoSEQ multiplex PCR, and the TCRdb table lists in-frame clones only, not all of them. The data hold about 12,000 clones, with around 23% observed a single time. Germline CDR1 and CDR2: MNHGY and SAAAGT. The CDR3 spans 15 residues. This record comes from a study of sequential checkpoint blockade in melanoma. Study at large: First-line arms were nivolumab then ipilimumab, or the reverse, randomized 1:1.

The sequence was collected from a human donor with melanoma. This specimen was tumor tissue (inferred from file names), taken from a patient given nivolumab and ipilimumab in sequence. This rearrangement joins TRBV6-8 to TRBJ1-1; weak D call: TRBD1 (6 bases). CDR3 residues: CAISHGTLENTEAFF. CDR3 bases: TGTGCCATCAGTCACGGGACATTAGAGAACACTGAAGCTTTCTTT.